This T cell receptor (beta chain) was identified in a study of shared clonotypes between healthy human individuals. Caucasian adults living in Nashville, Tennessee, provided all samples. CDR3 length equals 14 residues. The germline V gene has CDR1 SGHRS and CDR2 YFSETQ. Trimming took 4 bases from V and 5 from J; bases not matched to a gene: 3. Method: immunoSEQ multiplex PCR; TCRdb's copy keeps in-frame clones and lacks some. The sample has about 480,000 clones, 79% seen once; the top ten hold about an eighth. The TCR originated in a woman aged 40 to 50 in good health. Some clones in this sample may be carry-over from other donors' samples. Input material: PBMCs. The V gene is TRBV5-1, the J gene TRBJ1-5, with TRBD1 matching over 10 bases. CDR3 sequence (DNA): TGCGCCAGCAGCGAGGGGACAGGGGATCAGCCCCAGCATTTT. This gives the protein CASSEGTGDQPQHF.